This T cell receptor beta chain emerged from a study of cytomegalovirus exposure and HLA in healthy donors. Findings of the study overall: Presence/absence analysis assumed near-uniform sequencing depth across donors. About 87% or about 30% of the time was how often most TCR beta V segments were productive, according to an earlier analysis. The only immune exposure information that was available was CMV serostatus.

Remarks on this clone: Its antigen is undetermined.

In germline, CDR1 is SGHDT, CDR2 YYEEEE. This CDR3 has 16 residues. V lost 1 base and J lost 0, with 8 bases in between. Though probably carrying unrecorded immune exposures, donors were nominally healthy at sampling. This PCR relied on a set of 60 Vbeta primers and 13 Jbeta primers. Method: immunoSEQ multiplex PCR; TCRdb's copy keeps in-frame clones and lacks some. This sample's table has about 210,000 clones. The J gene is TRBJ1-6, the V gene TRBV5-6; no reliable D call. The TCR sequence derives from a woman aged 25 to 45 in good health and CMV-seropositive. The specimen sequenced was PBMCs. The CDR3 DNA is TGTGCCAGCAGCTTGTTCGGGAGCTCCTATAATTCACCCCTCCACTTT. Amino acids: CASSLFGSSYNSPLHF.